This T cell receptor beta chain was recorded in a study of T cells in Graves' hyperthyroidism and ophthalmopathy. Study as a whole: At the time of initial diagnosis and before any treatment, peripheral blood was collected.

This clonotype was picked up many times. Its antigen is unknown. Whole-study results and caveats: Clonotypes that were expanded in thyroid above 0.001 mostly appeared in blood too. The model predicted ophthalmopathy a median around seven months before onset.

Trimming cost V 5 bases and J 7 bases; bases outside gene matches: 14. This CDR3 region has 15 residues. Germline V gene sequence: CDR1 SEHNR, CDR2 FQNEAQ (reference sequence). RNA transcripts gave rise to amplified TCR beta CDR3 regions. Primed by the HTBI set, a first-round RT-PCR was run on the TCR CDR3. TCRdb used MiXCR to reprocess the multiplex PCR reads, holding one entry per CDR3 protein. The sample includes roughly 400,000 distinct CDR3 sequences, about 25% of them seen just once. The PBMCs were sourced from fresh peripheral blood (about 9.6 ml). The chain has TRBV7-9 and TRBJ2-7; 7 nucleotides match TRBD1. Sequencing input: blood. This sequence was found in a man between 45 and 60 years old with Graves' hyperthyroidism. In DNA form, the CDR3 reads TGTGCCAGCAGCAACCAAGGACAGGTTACACTAGAGCAGTACTTC. This codes for CASSNQGQVTLEQYF.